One sample yielded the 21 T cell receptor beta chains listed below, sequenced in a study of cytomegalovirus exposure and HLA in healthy donors. Profiling relied on immunoSEQ multiplex PCR, and the TCRdb table lists in-frame clones only, not all of them. The sample comprises around 250,000 clones, nearly 90% of which are singletons, and under 0.45% rests with the top ten. Sequencing was done on a sample of PBMCs. The source is a woman between 18 and 30 years old in good health and CMV-seronegative.

In DNA form, the CDR3 reads TGTGCCAGCAGCTTAGCGTCGGGAGAAGCTTTCTTT. Translation gives CASSLASGEAFF. The chain carries TRBV7-9 and TRBJ1-1; no firm D call. Trimming shortened V by 0 bases and J by 8 bases, and 7 bases separated the two germline ends. Germline CDR1 and CDR2: SEHNR and FQNEAQ (reference sequence). This CDR3 region has 12 residues.

The V gene is TRBV5-1, the J gene TRBJ2-2; the match to TRBD2 covers 7 bases. Germline loops: CDR1 SGHRS, CDR2 YFSETQ. J lost 4 bases, V lost 4 bases, and 13 bases had no gene match. The CDR3 runs to 17 residues. CDR3 DNA sequence: TGCGCCAGCAGCGCCGCGGCGGGAGCCGGTGGCACCGGGGAGCTGTTTTTT. Protein sequence: CASSAAAGAGGTGELFF.

The chain uses TRBV13 and TRBJ1-1, with D unclear. In germline, CDR1 is PRHDT, CDR2 FYEKMQ (reference sequence). V shed 5 bases and J shed 0 bases, with 7 bases lying between them. The CDR3 consists of 13 residues. The CDR3 DNA reads as TGTGCCAGCAGCGCAACAGTGAACACTGAAGCTTTCTTT. It encodes CASSATVNTEAFF. The full variable domain, in which reference TRBV13 and TRBJ1-1 provide the parts outside the CDR3, is AAGVIQSPRHLIKEKRETATLKCYPIPRHDTVYWYQQGPGQDPQFLISFYEKMQSDKGSIPDRFSAQQFSDYHSELNMSSLELGDSALYFCASSATVNTEAFFGQGTRLTVV.

Only one count was recorded for this clone. The chain links TRBV18 to TRBJ2-7; 13 bases agree with TRBD2. The germline V gene encodes CDR1 KGHSH and CDR2 LQKENI. V lost 5 bases to trimming and J lost 2 bases; unmatched junction nucleotides: 6. This CDR3 is 16 amino acids long. The CDR3 DNA sequence: TGTGCCAGCTCAATCCCCGGACTAGCGGGGGCCTACGAGCAGTACTTC. Translating gives CASSIPGLAGAYEQYF.

This chain connects TRBV7-9 to TRBJ2-1, with D perhaps TRBD2 (6 bases). The V gene lost 1 base and the J gene lost 0 bases, with 13 bases spanning the gap. The CDR3 extends over 17 amino acids. CDR1 and CDR2 (germline): SEHNR, FQNEAQ (reference sequence). CDR3 loop: CASSLGPAGSSYNEQFF. In nucleotides, the CDR3 is TGTGCCAGCAGCTTAGGACCAGCGGGTAGCTCCTACAATGAGCAGTTCTTC.

This chain uses TRBV9 with TRBJ2-3, with D perhaps matching TRBD1 (6 bases). Per the germline V gene, CDR1 is SGDLS and CDR2 is YYNGEE. V was clipped by 2 bases and J by 8 bases, with 12 bases between them. This CDR3 has 13 amino acids. The CDR3 loop reads CASSVHRAATQYF. The CDR3 DNA follows: TGTGCCAGCAGCGTTCACAGGGCGGCTACGCAGTATTTT.

This chain uses TRBV28 with TRBJ2-7; D not certain. Trimming took 5 bases from V and 2 from J, leaving 4 bases between them. The CDR3 length is 11 residues. Germline CDR1 MDHEN, CDR2 SYDVKM. CDR3 protein: CASSPAYEQYF. CDR3 bases: TGTGCCAGCAGTCCCGCCTACGAGCAGTACTTC. Variable domain in full (rest from reference TRBV28 and TRBJ2-7): DVKVTQSSRYLVKRTGEKVFLECVQDMDHENMFWYRQDPGLGLRLIYFSYDVKMKEKGDIPEGYSVSREKKERFSLILESASTNQTSMYLCASSPAYEQYFGPGTRLTVT.

The chain employs TRBV21-1 and TRBJ1-5. TRBV21-1 is labeled a pseudogene. CDR3 size: 14 residues. The CDR3 region has the DNA TGTGCCAGCAGCCTAATCCGTAGCAATCAGCCCCAGCATTTT. As protein: CASSLIRSNQPQHF.

The rearrangement links TRBV6-1 to TRBJ2-5; a possible D gene is TRBD2 (6 bases). V gave up 5 bases and J gave up 5 bases, with 12 bases separating them. Germline V gives CDR1 MNHNS, CDR2 SASEGT. The CDR3 contains 13 residues. DNA of the CDR3: TGTGCCAGCAGTATACTAGCCCGGGAGACCCAGTACTTC. Translated: CASSILARETQYF.

This chain connects TRBV7-8 to TRBJ1-5; D may be TRBD1 (6 bases). The CDR3 is 18 residues long. Germline CDR1 reads SGHVS; CDR2 reads FQNEAQ. Between the trimmed V and J ends, which lost 0 bases and 4 bases, there was a span of 19 bases. CDR3 DNA: TGTGCCAGCAGCTTAGCGGGGGGGCTTGGAGGCATTAATCAGCCCCAGCATTTT. Translation gives CASSLAGGLGGINQPQHF.

V and J are TRBV4-3 and TRBJ2-2; D gene unclear. CDR1 and CDR2 (germline): LGHNA, YSLEER. This CDR3 contains 18 residues. With 3 bases removed from V and 6 bases from J, the gap between germline ends came to 23 bases. The CDR3: CASSHPFDESPGPGELFF. CDR3 bases: TGCGCCAGCAGCCACCCCTTCGACGAGAGTCCGGGTCCCGGGGAGCTGTTTTTT.

The chain links TRBV7-9 to TRBJ1-2, with 9 bases identical to TRBD1. Germline CDR1 is SEHNR and CDR2 is FQNEAQ (reference sequence). The CDR3 contains 14 residues. V lost 5 bases, J lost 8 bases, and 9 bases stayed unmatched. CDR3 residues: CASSRPGQGQGYTF. The CDR3 nucleotides are TGTGCCAGCAGCCGACCGGGACAGGGCCAGGGCTACACCTTC.

V usage is TRBV6-1 and J usage is TRBJ1-1; TRBD1 matches at 7 bases. J was trimmed by 4 bases and V by 7 bases; bases with no gene match: 3. This CDR3 spans 12 amino acids. Germline lookup yields CDR1 MNHNS and CDR2 SASEGT. This chain's CDR3 is CASTRTGTEAFF. In nucleotides, the CDR3 is TGTGCCAGCACCAGGACAGGCACTGAAGCTTTCTTT.

V is TRBV10-2 and J is TRBJ1-1; no clear D. V lost 4 bases, J lost 11 bases, and 17 bases lay in between. CDR3 size: 13 residues. CDR1 WSHSY and CDR2 SAAADI come from the germline V gene. The CDR3 bases are TGCGCCAGCAGTGTAGGCCCTCTCCAGCGGGCTTTCTTT. Translation: CASSVGPLQRAFF.

Here the CDR3 reads CSAETQRTGRTGELFF. The CDR3 nucleotides are TGCAGCGCGGAAACCCAACGGACAGGGCGGACCGGGGAGCTGTTTTTT. The chain links TRBV29-1 to TRBJ2-2, with 8 bases matching TRBD1. V was pared by 7 bases and J by 5 bases, with 15 bases of the junction left unmatched. There are 16 residues in the CDR3. Germline V lookup: CDR1 SQVTM, CDR2 ANQGSEA.

The chain links TRBV7-2 to TRBJ2-5, with 7 bases fitting TRBD2. Germline assignment: CDR1 SGHTA and CDR2 FQGNSA. Trimming at V came to 1 base and at J to 2 bases, leaving 4 bases not matched to a gene. The length of the CDR3 is 15 residues. This CDR3 reads CASSLVGGLQETQYF. The CDR3 DNA follows: TGTGCCAGCAGCTTAGTCGGGGGACTACAAGAGACCCAGTACTTC.

The chain is built from TRBV4-1 and TRBJ2-5; no definite D call. The CDR3 runs 15 residues. The V end was cut by 1 base, the J end by 4 bases, with 13 bases between. The V gene's germline CDR1 is MGHRA and CDR2 YSYEKL. DNA of the CDR3: TGCGCCAGCAGCCAAGCGGAGTTGAGTAGAGAGACCCAGTACTTC. Protein sequence: CASSQAELSRETQYF.

Only one count was recorded for this clone. The chain employs TRBV6-5 and TRBJ2-7; TRBD2 matches at 11 bases. The CDR3 runs 13 residues. Germline lookup yields CDR1 MNHEY and CDR2 SVGAGI. The V and J ends lost 2 bases and 7 bases, in that order; junction bases with no gene match: 1. The chain's CDR3 is CASSYPSGGEQYF. The CDR3 DNA is TGTGCCAGCAGTTACCCTAGCGGGGGGGAGCAGTACTTC.

The V call is TRBV7-7, the J call TRBJ2-1; 11 nucleotides agree with TRBD2. CDR3 length: 16 amino acids. Germline CDR1 is SSHAT and CDR2 is FNYEAQ (reference sequence). With V trimmed by 3 bases and J by 4 bases, 5 bases remained unmatched. CDR3 protein: CASSLELAGGYNEQFF. For the CDR3, the DNA is TGTGCCAGCAGCTTGGAATTAGCGGGGGGGTACAATGAGCAGTTCTTC.

CDR3 in amino acids: CASSPGGGSYNEQFF. The DNA of the CDR3 is TGTGCCAGCAGTCCCGGGGGTGGATCCTACAATGAGCAGTTCTTC. V gene TRBV6-6 combines with J gene TRBJ2-1; D perhaps matches TRBD2 (6 bases). V was shortened by 5 bases and J by 1 base, with 12 bases between the two germline ends. The CDR3 totals 15 residues. The germline V gene encodes CDR1 MNHNY and CDR2 SVGAGI (reference sequence).

The rearrangement joins TRBV7-9 to TRBJ2-5; TRBD1 matches 7 bases. This CDR3 comprises 16 residues. CDR1 is SEHNR, CDR2 FQNEAQ, per germline (reference sequence). V was clipped by 5 bases and J by 0 bases; unmatched bases: 9. CDR3 coding DNA: TGTGCCAGCAGCAGGCCCAGCAGGGGGTACCAAGAGACCCAGTACTTC. Residues: CASSRPSRGYQETQYF.